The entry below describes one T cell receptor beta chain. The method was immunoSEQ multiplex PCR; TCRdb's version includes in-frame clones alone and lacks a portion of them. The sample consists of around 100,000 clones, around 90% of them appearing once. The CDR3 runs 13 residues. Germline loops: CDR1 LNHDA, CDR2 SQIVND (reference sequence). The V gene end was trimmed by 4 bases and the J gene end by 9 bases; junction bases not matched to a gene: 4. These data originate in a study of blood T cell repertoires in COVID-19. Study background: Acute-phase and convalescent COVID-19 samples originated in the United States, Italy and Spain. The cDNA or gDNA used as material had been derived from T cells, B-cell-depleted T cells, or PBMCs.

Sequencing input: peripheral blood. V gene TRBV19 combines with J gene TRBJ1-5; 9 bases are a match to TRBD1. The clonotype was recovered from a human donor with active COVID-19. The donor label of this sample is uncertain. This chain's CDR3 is CASSRDRERPQHF. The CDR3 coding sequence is TGTGCCAGTAGTAGGGACAGGGAGAGGCCCCAGCATTTT.